This TCR beta chain was captured in a study of T-cell reconstitution after alpha-beta-depleted transplantation in children. Trimming took 0 bases from V and 3 from J, leaving 9 bases between them. This CDR3 region has 14 residues. From germline, CDR1 is LGHDT and CDR2 YNNKEL (reference sequence). A TCRbeta library incorporating unique molecular identifiers was prepared. MiXCR, run by TCRdb on the PCR reads, gives a single entry per CDR3 protein. Of about 340,000 distinct CDR3 sequences in the sample, about a tenth were seen once. This TCR came from a human donor who donated a stem cell graft to a child with acute lymphoblastic leukemia. The V and J genes are TRBV3-1 and TRBJ2-7; D may correspond to TRBD1 or TRBD2 (5 bases each). This specimen was PBMCs from the stem cell graft donor, taken from the stem cell graft. The CDR3 DNA follows: TGTGCCAGCAGCCAAGACGAGGGGCTCTACGAGCAGTACTTC. Its translation is CASSQDEGLYEQYF.